Given below is one TCR beta chain in context. The sample belongs to a study of radiotherapy plus CTLA-4 blockade in lung cancer. CDR1 MGHRA and CDR2 YSYEKL come from the germline V gene. CDR3 length: 15 amino acids. The V and J ends lost 4 bases and 8 bases respectively, with 20 bases between them. Produced via immunoSEQ multiplex PCR; TCRdb's table is partial and in-frame only. The profile covers some 62,000 clones, with approximately 80% appearing a single time and about 4.5% taken by the ten largest. The sequencing here drew on peripheral blood, taken from a patient treated with radiotherapy plus ipilimumab. The origin of this receptor is a human donor with non-small cell lung cancer who had a complete response to radiotherapy plus ipilimumab. The chain is built from TRBV4-1 and TRBJ1-2, with D possibly TRBD1 on 5 matching bases. CDR3 amino acids: CASSLRDWARGGYTF. DNA for the CDR3: TGCGCCAGCAGCCTTCGGGACTGGGCCCGAGGAGGCTACACCTTC.